The clone carrying this T cell receptor (beta chain) was counted between two and nine times. The record originates from a study of human T cells and chemical hapten exposure. Time point in this sample: patch test 1, 2 weeks after DPC sensitization. Treatment noted: therapeutic diphenylcyclopropenone sensitization with weekly scalp DPC. TCRdb analysed the RACE reads with MiXCR anew, one entry per CDR3 protein. Of approximately 90,000 distinct CDR3 sequences listed, roughly an eighth are singletons. The V and J ends lost 6 bases and 7 bases respectively, with 13 bases between them. From germline, CDR1 is SQVTM and CDR2 ANQGSEA. The CDR3 sequence is 11 residues long.

The starting material was whole blood, obtained in connection with sensitization to the hapten diphenylcyclopropenone (DPC). This clonotype was obtained from a woman between 40 and 50 years old with alopecia areata. Some clones in this sample may be carry-over from other donors' samples. This chain links TRBV29-1 with TRBJ2-7; D is unclear. In DNA form, the CDR3 reads TGCAGCGTCATAATTGGTGGAGAGCAGTACTTC. It specifies CSVIIGGEQYF.